The source of this TCR beta chain is a study of early T cells in non-severe SARS-CoV-2 infection. Study conclusions and caveats: Clonotype matching in VDJdb favored anti-spike CD8 responses and did not capture private and CD4 specificities.

This clonotype was seen ten or more times. Its target is unknown. Germline assignment: CDR1 MNHEY and CDR2 SMNVEV (reference sequence). Deletions cut 0 bases from V and 5 bases from J, with 11 bases between. The CDR3 runs to 15 residues. TCRdb used MiXCR to reprocess the 5' RACE reads, holding one entry per CDR3 protein. The repertoire holds under 45,000 distinct CDR3 sequences, with about 8% as singletons. The sample consisted of whole blood, taken at baseline. The source of this sequence is an adult who was a healthcare worker with PCR-confirmed SARS-CoV-2 infection or an uninfected control (not recorded which). This chain joins TRBV27 and TRBJ1-5; D unresolved. The CDR3 reads CASSLSSGIDQPQHF. The DNA of the CDR3 is TGTGCCAGCAGTTTATCGTCCGGGATCGATCAGCCCCAGCATTTT.